This T cell receptor beta chain was observed in a study of T-cell reconstitution after alpha-beta-depleted transplantation in children. V lost 6 bases and J 4 bases, leaving 20 bases between the germline ends. This CDR3 comprises 16 residues. Germline loops: CDR1 MNHEY, CDR2 SVGAGI. Findings and limits, study-wide: The study reportedly traced alpha-beta T cells about two months after transplant to several hundred expanded graft clones. By one year post-transplant, T-cell counts and diversity largely arose from T cells that were newly produced.

This clonotype was found a few times. Its antigen remains unidentified. Unique molecular identifiers tagged the TCRbeta library. One entry per CDR3 protein, called by TCRdb with MiXCR from the PCR reads. This sample has around 700,000 distinct CDR3 sequences, with over 10% found just once. The receptor was isolated from a girl aged 2 to 9 with congenital amegakaryocytic thrombocytopenia, due to receive a stem cell transplant. The source material was PBMCs, sampled before TCRalphabeta/CD19-depleted stem cell transplant. V and J are TRBV6-5 and TRBJ2-3; unclear D gene. The CDR3 DNA is TGTGCCAGCAGCTACCCAAGCACAGTCGGGTCAGATACGCAGTATTTT. Amino acids: CASSYPSTVGSDTQYF.